The 12 T cell receptor beta chains given below trace back to one sample, sequenced in a study of OX40 agonist ivuxolimab in advanced cancers. Method: immunoSEQ multiplex PCR; TCRdb's copy keeps in-frame clones and lacks some. In the table there are more than 70,000 clones, roughly 90% of which are singletons. The sequencing used CD4+ or CD8+ T cells sorted from blood, collected in a trial of the OX40 agonist ivuxolimab. Receptors originate from an adult with an advanced solid tumor such as melanoma, head and neck, liver or kidney cancer.

For this clone: One end of the junction is discordant with germline, which a read error may explain. The rearrangement links TRBV7-7 to TRBJ2-1; no clear D gene. The CDR3 consists of 14 residues. Germline-derived CDR1 and CDR2 are SSHAT and FNYEAQ (reference sequence). The CDR3 sequence is CASSPGFSYNEQFF. CDR3 coding DNA: TGTGCTAGCAGCCCTGGGTTCTCCTACAATGAGCAGTTCTTC.

V gene TRBV9 combines with J gene TRBJ1-5; D remains unclear. CDR3 length: 15 amino acids. Germline V CDR1 and CDR2: SGDLS, YYNGEE. V was pared by 3 bases and J by 0 bases, with 10 bases between. The CDR3 DNA is TGTGCCAGCAGCGCCACGGGGAATAGCAATCAGCCCCAGCATTTT. Amino acids: CASSATGNSNQPQHF.

The CDR3 DNA follows: TGCAGCGTTGAATCAAGGGGAGAGTACTACGAGCAGTACTTC. This gives the protein CSVESRGEYYEQYF. The J gene is TRBJ2-7, the V gene TRBV29-1; D assignment may be TRBD1 or TRBD2 (5 bases each). The CDR3 extends over 14 amino acids. The V and J ends lost 2 bases and 3 bases respectively, with 14 bases between them. Germline CDR1 reads SQVTM; CDR2 reads ANQGSEA.

This clone was detected only once. V gene TRBV14 combines with J gene TRBJ2-7; 8 bases line up with TRBD1. The CDR3 length is 16 residues. Germline CDR1 reads SGHDN; CDR2 reads FVKESK. The V gene end was trimmed by 0 bases and the J gene end by 2 bases; junction bases not matched to a gene: 6. As DNA, the CDR3 is TGTGCCAGCAGCCAAGAAAGGACAGGGTATGCCTACGAGCAGTACTTC. Translating it yields CASSQERTGYAYEQYF.

The chain uses TRBV6-9 and TRBJ1-1; D is possibly TRBD1 (5 bases). Germline V gene lookup returns CDR1 MNHGY and CDR2 SVAAGI. This CDR3 region has 13 residues. The ends were cut back, 2 bases at V and 3 bases at J, with 7 bases in the middle. The CDR3 DNA follows: TGTGCCAGCAGTTATCGGGGGGACACTGAAGCTTTCTTT. This gives the protein CASSYRGDTEAFF.

This chain uses TRBV5-1 with TRBJ2-1, with TRBD2 matching 14 bases. Germline CDR1 and CDR2: SGHRS and YFSETQ. V dropped 2 bases and J dropped 9; count of bases not matched to a gene: 10. The CDR3 spans 17 residues. This CDR3 is CASSFRLTSGRVSEQFF. The DNA of the CDR3 is TGCGCCAGCAGCTTTAGGCTGACTAGCGGGAGGGTGAGTGAGCAGTTCTTC. The whole variable domain, filled in from reference TRBV5-1 and TRBJ2-1, reads KAGVTQTPRYLIKTRGQQVTLSCSPISGHRSVSWYQQTPGQGLQFLFEYFSETQRNKGNFPGRFSGRQFSNSRSEMNVSTLELGDSALYLCASSFRLTSGRVSEQFFGPGTRLTVL.

The rearrangement uses TRBV29-1 and TRBJ2-1, with D perhaps TRBD2 (5 bases). The CDR3 spans 15 residues. V gave up 4 bases and J gave up 4 bases, with 17 bases separating them. CDR1 and CDR2 (germline): SQVTM, ANQGSEA. CDR3 coding DNA: TGCAGCGTTGCAGGAGGAAAACATGGGTACAATGAGCAGTTCTTC. Amino acids: CSVAGGKHGYNEQFF.

This CDR3 reads CASSFGPPEAFF. The CDR3 DNA sequence: TGTGCCAGCAGTTTTGGGCCACCTGAAGCTTTCTTT. The chain is built from TRBV28 and TRBJ1-1; D is undetermined. CDR1 and CDR2 from the germline V gene are MDHEN and SYDVKM. The CDR3 is 12 amino acids. Trimming removed 3 bases at V and 6 bases at J, with 8 bases between.

The J gene is TRBJ1-4, the V gene TRBV9, with D unclear. This CDR3 contains 16 residues. In germline, CDR1 is SGDLS, CDR2 YYNGEE. The germline V and J ends were trimmed by 3 bases and 8 bases, with 20 bases remaining between them. DNA for the CDR3: TGTGCCAGCAGCGCCGCCAGAGGGAGGGTAGGAGAAAAACTGTTTTTT. Amino acid sequence: CASSAARGRVGEKLFF.

This chain joins TRBV10-3 and TRBJ1-5, with 12 nucleotides matching TRBD1. The CDR3 is 15 residues long. CDR1 and CDR2 from the germline V gene are ENHRY and SYGVKD. With 4 bases clipped from V and 7 bases from J, the junction kept 5 bases outside the gene matches. The CDR3: CAISGGQGARQPQHF. The DNA for the CDR3 is TGTGCCATCAGTGGGGGACAGGGGGCGAGGCAGCCCCAGCATTTT.

The chain uses TRBV5-8 and TRBJ2-4, with 7 bases lining up with TRBD1. This CDR3 contains 16 residues. Trimming cost V 4 bases and J 0 bases; bases outside gene matches: 7. Germline V lookup: CDR1 SGHTS, CDR2 YDEGEE. The CDR3 loop is CASSPGTGEAKNIQYF. The CDR3 nucleotides read TGTGCCAGCAGCCCCGGCACAGGGGAAGCCAAAAACATTCAGTACTTC.

The chain carries TRBV7-3 and TRBJ2-1; 8 bases align to TRBD2. The germline V gene has CDR1 SGHTA and CDR2 FQGTGA. CDR3 length: 16 residues. Germline trimming cut 5 bases from V and 6 bases from J; bases unmatched to any gene: 12. CDR3: CASSRLATNSFNEQFF. CDR3 nucleotide sequence: TGTGCCAGCAGCCGACTAGCGACTAACAGCTTCAATGAGCAGTTCTTC.